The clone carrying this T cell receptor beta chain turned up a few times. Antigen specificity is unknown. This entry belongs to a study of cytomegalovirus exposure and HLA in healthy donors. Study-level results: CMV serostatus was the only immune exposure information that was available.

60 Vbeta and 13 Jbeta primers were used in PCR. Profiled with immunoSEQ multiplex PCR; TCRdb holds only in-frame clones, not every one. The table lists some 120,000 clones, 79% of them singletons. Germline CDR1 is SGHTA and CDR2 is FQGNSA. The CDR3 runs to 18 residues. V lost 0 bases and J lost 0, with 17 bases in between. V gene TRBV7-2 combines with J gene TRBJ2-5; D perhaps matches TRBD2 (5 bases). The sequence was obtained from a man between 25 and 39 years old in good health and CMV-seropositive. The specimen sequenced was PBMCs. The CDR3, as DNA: TGTGCCAGCAGCTTAGCTCTATCAAGCGGACTTAACCAAGAGACCCAGTACTTC. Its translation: CASSLALSSGLNQETQYF. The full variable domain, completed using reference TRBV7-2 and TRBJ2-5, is GAGVSQSPSNKVTEKGKDVELRCDPISGHTALYWYRQSLGQGLEFLIYFQGNSAPDKSGLPSDRFSAERTGGSVSTLTIQRTQQEDSAVYLCASSLALSSGLNQETQYFGPGTRLLVL.